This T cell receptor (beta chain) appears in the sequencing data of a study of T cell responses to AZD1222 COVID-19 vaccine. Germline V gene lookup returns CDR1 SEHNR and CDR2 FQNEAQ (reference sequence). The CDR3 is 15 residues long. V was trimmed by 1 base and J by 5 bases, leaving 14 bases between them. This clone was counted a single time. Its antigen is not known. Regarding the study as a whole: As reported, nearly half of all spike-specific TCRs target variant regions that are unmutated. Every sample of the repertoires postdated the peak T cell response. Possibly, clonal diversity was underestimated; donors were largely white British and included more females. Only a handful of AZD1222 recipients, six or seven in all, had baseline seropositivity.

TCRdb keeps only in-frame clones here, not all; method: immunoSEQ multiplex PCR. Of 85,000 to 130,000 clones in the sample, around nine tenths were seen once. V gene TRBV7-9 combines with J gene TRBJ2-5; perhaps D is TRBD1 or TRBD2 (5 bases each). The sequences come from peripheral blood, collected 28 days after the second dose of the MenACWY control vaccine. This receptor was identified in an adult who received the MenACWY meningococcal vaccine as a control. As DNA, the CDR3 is TGTGCCAGCAGCTTAGACCCGGGGACCAAGGAGACCCAGTACTTC. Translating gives CASSLDPGTKETQYF.